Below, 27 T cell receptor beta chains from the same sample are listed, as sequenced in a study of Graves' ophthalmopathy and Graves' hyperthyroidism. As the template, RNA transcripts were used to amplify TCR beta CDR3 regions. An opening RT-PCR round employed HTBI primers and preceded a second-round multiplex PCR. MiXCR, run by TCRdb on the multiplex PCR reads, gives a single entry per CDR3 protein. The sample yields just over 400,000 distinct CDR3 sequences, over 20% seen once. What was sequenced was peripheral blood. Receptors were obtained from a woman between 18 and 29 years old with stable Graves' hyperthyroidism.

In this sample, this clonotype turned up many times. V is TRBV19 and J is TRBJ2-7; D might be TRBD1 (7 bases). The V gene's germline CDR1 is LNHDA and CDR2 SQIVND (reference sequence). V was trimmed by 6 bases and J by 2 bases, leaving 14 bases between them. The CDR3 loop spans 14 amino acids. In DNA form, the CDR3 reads TGTGCCAGTAGCCACAGGGGACTTACCTACGAGCAGTACTTC. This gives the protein CASSHRGLTYEQYF.

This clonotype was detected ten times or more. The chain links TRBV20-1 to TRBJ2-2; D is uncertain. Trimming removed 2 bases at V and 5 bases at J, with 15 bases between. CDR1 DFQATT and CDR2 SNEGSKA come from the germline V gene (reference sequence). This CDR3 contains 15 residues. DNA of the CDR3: TGCAGTGCTAGACGTGTCCCCCCGGCGACCGGGGAGCTGTTTTTT. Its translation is CSARRVPPATGELFF.

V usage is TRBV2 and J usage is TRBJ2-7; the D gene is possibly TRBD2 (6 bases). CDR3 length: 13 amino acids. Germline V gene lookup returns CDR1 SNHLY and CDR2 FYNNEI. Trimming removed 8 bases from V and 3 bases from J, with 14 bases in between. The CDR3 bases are TGTGCCAGCCGGGACTTCCTGAACTACGAGCAGTACTTC. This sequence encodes CASRDFLNYEQYF.

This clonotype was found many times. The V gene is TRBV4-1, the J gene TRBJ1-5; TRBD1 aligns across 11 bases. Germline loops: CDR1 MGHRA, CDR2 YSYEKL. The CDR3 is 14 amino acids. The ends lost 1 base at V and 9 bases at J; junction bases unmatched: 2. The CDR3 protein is CASSQGDRGWPQHF. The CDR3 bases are TGCGCCAGCAGCCAAGGGGACAGGGGGTGGCCCCAGCATTTT.

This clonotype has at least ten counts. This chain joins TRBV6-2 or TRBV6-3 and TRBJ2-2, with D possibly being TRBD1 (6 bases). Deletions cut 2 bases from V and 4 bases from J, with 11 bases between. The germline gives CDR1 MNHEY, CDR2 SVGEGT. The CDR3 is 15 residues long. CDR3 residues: CASSYEAQGTGELFF. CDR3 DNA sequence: TGTGCCAGCAGTTACGAAGCACAGGGCACCGGGGAGCTGTTTTTT.

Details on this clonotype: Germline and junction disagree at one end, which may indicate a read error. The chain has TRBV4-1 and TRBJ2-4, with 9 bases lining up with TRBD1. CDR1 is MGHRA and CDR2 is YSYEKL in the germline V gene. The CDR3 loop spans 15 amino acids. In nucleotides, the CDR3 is TGCGCCAGCAGCCAAACCCCGGGACAGGGTAACATTAAGTACTTC. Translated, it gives CASSQTPGQGNIKYF.

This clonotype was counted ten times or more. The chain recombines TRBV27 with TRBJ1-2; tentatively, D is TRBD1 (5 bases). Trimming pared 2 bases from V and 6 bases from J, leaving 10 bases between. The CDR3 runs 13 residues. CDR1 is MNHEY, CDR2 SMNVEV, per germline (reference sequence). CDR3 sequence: CASSLSDSNGYTF. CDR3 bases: TGTGCCAGCAGTTTAAGCGACAGTAATGGCTACACCTTC.

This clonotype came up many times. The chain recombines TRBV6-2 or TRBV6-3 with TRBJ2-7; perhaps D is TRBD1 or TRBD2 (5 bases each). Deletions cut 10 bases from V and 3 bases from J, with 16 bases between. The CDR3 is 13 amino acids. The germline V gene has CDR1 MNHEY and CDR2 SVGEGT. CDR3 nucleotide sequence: TGTGCCACCCGTCGGGGCTTAAACTACGAGCAGTACTTC. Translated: CATRRGLNYEQYF.

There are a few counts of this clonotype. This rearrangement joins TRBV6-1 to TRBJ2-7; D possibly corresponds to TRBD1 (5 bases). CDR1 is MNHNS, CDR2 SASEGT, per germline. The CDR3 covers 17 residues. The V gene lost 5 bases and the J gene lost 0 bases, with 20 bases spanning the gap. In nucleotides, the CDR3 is TGTGCCAGCAGTATTACGCGGCCGACAGCTTACTCCTACGAGCAGTACTTC. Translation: CASSITRPTAYSYEQYF.

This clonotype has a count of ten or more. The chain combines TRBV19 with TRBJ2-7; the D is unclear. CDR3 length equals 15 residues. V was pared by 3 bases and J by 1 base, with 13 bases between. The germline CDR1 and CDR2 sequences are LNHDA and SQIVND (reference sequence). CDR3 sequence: CASSILRRGSYEQYF. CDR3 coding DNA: TGTGCCAGTAGTATTCTTCGCCGTGGGTCCTACGAGCAGTACTTC.

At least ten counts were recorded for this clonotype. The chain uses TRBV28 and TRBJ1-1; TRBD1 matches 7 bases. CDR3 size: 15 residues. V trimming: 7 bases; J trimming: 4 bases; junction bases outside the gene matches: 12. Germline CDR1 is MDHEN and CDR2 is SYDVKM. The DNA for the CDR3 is TGTGCCAGCAACCAAGGGGGCGGACAACCCACTGAAGCTTTCTTT. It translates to CASNQGGGQPTEAFF.

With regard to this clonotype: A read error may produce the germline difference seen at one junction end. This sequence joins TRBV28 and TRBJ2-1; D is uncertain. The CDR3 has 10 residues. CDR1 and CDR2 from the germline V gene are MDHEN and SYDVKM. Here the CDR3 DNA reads TGTGCCAGCAGTTCCATTGAGAAGTTCTTC. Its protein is CASSSIEKFF.

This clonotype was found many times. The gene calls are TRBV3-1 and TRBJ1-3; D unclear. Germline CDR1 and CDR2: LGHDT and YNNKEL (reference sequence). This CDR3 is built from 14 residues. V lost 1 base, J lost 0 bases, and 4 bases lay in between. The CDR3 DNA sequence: TGTGCCAGCAGCCAAGCCAGCTCTGGAAACACCATATATTTT. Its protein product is CASSQASSGNTIYF. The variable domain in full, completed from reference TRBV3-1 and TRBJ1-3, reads DTAVSQTPKYLVTQMGNDKSIKCEQNLGHDTMYWYKQDSKKFLKIMFSYNNKELIINETVPNRFSPKSPDKAHLNLHINSLELGDSAVYFCASSQASSGNTIYFGEGSWLTVV.

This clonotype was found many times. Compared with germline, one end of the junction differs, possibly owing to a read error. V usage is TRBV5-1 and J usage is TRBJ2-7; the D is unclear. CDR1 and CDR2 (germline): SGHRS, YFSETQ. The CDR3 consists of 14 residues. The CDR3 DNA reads TGCGCCAGCAGCTTGGCCGGAGCTTCCGACCCGTTGGGGTTC. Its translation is CASSLAGASDPLGF.

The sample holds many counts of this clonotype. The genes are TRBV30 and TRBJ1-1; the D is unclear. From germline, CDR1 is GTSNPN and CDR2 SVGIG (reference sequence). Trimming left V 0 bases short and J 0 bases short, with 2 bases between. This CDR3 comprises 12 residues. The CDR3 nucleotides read TGTGCCTGGAGTGTGTTGAACACTGAAGCTTTCTTT. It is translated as CAWSVLNTEAFF.

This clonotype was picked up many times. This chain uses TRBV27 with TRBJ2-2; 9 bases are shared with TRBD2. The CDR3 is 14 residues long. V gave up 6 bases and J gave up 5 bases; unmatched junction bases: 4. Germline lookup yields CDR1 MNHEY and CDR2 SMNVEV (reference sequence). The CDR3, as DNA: TGTGCCAGCAGGCGACTAGCGGCTACCGGGGAGCTGTTTTTT. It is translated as CASRRLAATGELFF.

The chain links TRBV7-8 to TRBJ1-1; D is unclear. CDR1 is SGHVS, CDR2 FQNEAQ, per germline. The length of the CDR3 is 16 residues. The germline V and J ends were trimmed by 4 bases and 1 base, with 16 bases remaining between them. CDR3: CASSWRIRSRNTEAFF. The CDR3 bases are TGTGCCAGCAGCTGGCGGATCCGATCCCGGAACACTGAAGCTTTCTTT.

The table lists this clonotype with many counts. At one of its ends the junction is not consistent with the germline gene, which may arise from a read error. CDR3 sequence: CACSSSYTGELFF. For the CDR3, the DNA is TGTGCCTGCAGCTCGAGTTACACCGGGGAGCTGTTTTTT. The V gene is TRBV11-2, the J gene TRBJ2-2, with D uncertain. Germline assignment: CDR1 SGHAT and CDR2 FQNNGV. This CDR3 region has 13 residues.

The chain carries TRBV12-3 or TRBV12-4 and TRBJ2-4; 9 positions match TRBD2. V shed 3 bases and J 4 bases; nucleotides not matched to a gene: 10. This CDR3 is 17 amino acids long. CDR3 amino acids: CASSLEKLAGRKNIQYF. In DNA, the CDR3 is TGTGCCAGCAGTTTGGAGAAGCTAGCGGGGCGAAAAAACATTCAGTACTTC.

The CDR3 sequence: CASSPDAASGWETQYF. Here the CDR3 DNA reads TGCGCCAGCAGCCCGGACGCGGCCTCCGGATGGGAGACCCAGTACTTC. The rearrangement links TRBV5-1 to TRBJ2-5; D call uncertain. CDR1 and CDR2 from the germline V gene are SGHRS and YFSETQ. This CDR3 is 16 amino acids long. The germline V and J ends were trimmed by 4 bases and 5 bases, with 21 bases remaining between them.

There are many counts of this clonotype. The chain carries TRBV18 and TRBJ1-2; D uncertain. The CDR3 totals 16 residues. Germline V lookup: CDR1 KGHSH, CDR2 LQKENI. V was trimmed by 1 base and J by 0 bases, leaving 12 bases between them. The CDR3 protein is CASSPRERQANYGYTF. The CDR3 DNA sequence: TGTGCCAGCTCACCACGGGAGCGACAAGCTAACTATGGCTACACCTTC.

CDR3 in DNA: TGTGCCAGCAGTGCTGCTTGGAAGACCGGGGAGCTGTTTTTT. It translates to CASSAAWKTGELFF. The chain has TRBV6-1 and TRBJ2-2; D remains ambiguous. Germline CDR1 MNHNS, CDR2 SASEGT. The length of the CDR3 is 14 residues. V was cut by 4 bases and J by 5 bases, with 11 bases left in between.

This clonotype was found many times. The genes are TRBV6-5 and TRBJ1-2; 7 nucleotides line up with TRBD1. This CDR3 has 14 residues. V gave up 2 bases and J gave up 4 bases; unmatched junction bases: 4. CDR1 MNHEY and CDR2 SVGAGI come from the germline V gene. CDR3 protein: CASSYTAGGYGYTF. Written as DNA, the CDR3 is TGTGCCAGCAGTTACACCGCAGGGGGCTATGGCTACACCTTC.

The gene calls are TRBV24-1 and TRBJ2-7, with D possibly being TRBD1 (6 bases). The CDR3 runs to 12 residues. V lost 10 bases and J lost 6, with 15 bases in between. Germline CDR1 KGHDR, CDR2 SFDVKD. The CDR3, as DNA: TGTGCCACTGAGGGCCAGACAGGCGAGCAGTACTTC. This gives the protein CATEGQTGEQYF.

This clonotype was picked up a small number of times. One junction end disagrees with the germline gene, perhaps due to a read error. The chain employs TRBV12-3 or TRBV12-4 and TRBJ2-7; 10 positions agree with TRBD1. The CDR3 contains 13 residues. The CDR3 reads CASSKRGTGVGDF. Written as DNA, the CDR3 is TGTGCCAGCAGCAAGAGGGGGACAGGGGTAGGGGACTTC.

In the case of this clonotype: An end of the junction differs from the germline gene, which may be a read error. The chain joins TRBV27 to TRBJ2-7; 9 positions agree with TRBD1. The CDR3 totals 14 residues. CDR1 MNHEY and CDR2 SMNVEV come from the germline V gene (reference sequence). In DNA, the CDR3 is TGTGCCAGCAGCCCCGGGACAGGGACCTACGAGCAGTGCTTC. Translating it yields CASSPGTGTYEQCF.

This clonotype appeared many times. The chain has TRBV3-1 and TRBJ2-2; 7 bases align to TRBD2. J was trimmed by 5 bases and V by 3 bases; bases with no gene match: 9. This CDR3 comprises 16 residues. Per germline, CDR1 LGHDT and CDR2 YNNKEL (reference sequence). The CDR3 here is CASSHRLARLTGELFF. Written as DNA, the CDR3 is TGTGCCAGCAGCCACCGACTAGCACGTTTGACCGGGGAGCTGTTTTTT.